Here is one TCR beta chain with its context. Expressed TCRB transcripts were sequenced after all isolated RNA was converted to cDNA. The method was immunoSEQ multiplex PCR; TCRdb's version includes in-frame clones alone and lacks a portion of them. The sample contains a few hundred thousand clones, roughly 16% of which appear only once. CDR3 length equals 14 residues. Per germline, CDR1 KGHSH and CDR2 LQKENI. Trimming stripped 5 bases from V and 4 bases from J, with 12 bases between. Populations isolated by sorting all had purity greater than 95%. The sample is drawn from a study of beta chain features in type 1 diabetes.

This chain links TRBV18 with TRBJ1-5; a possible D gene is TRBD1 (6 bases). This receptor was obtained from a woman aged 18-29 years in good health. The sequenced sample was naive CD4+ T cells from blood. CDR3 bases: TGTGCCAGCTCATCTACAGGGTTAAATCAGCCCCAGCATTTT. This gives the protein CASSSTGLNQPQHF.